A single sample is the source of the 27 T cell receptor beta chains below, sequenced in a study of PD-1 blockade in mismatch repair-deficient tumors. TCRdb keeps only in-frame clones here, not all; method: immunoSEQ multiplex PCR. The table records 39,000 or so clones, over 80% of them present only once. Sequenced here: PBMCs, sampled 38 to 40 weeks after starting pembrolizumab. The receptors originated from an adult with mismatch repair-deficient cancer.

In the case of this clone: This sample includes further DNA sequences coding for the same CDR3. The CDR3: CASSHQGLAGGAGELFF. CDR3 sequence (DNA): TGTGCCAGCAGTCACCAAGGACTAGCGGGAGGGGCCGGGGAGCTGTTTTTT. The chain recombines TRBV27 with TRBJ2-2; 15 bases map to TRBD2. The junction had 7 bases not matched to a gene; V was cut back by 5 bases and J by 6 bases. The CDR3 has 17 amino acids. Germline assignment: CDR1 MNHEY and CDR2 SMNVEV (reference sequence).

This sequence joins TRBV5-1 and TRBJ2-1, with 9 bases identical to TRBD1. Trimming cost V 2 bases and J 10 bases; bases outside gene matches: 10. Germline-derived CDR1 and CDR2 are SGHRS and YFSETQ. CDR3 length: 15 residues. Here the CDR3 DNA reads TGCGCCAGCAGCTTTGCGGGGGACAGGGTGTGGGAGCAGTTCTTC. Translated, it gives CASSFAGDRVWEQFF.

DNA of the CDR3: TGTGCCAGCAGCAAGACAGAGAACAATGAGCAGTTCTTC. It is translated as CASSKTENNEQFF. V usage is TRBV7-6 and J usage is TRBJ2-1; tentatively, D is TRBD1 (5 bases). V was pared by 5 bases and J by 5 bases, with 10 bases between. Germline CDR1 and CDR2: SGHVS and FNYEAQ. The CDR3 length is 13 residues.

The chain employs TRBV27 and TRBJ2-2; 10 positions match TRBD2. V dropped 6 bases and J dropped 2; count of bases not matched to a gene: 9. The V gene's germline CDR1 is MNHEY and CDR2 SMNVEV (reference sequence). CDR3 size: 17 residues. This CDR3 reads CASRPTSGHPNTGELFF. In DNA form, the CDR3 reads TGTGCCAGCAGACCGACTAGCGGGCACCCAAACACCGGGGAGCTGTTTTTT.

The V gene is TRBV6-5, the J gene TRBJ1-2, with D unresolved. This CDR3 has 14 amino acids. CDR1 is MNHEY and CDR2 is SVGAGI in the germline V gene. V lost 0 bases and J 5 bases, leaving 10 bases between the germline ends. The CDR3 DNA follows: TGTGCCAGCAGTTACTCCCGTGGAGCTTATGGCTACACCTTC. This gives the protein CASSYSRGAYGYTF.

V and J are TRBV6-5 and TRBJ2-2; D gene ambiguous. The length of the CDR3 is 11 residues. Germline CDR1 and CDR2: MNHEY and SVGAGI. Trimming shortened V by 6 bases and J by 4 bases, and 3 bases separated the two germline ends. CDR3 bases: TGTGCCAGCAGCCGCACCGGGGAGCTGTTTTTT. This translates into CASSRTGELFF.

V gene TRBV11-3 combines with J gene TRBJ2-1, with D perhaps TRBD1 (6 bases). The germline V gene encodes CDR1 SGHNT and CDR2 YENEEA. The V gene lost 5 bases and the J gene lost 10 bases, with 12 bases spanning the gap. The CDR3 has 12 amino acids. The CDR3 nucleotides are TGTGCCAGCAGCCGGCGGACAGACGAGCAGTTCTTC. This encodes CASSRRTDEQFF.

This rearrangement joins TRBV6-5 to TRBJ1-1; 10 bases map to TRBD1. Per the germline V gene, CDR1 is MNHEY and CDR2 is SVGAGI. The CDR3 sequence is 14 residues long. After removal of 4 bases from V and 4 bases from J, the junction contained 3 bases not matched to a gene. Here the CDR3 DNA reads TGTGCCAGCAGTTCCTGGACAGGGGGCACTGAAGCTTTCTTT. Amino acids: CASSSWTGGTEAFF.

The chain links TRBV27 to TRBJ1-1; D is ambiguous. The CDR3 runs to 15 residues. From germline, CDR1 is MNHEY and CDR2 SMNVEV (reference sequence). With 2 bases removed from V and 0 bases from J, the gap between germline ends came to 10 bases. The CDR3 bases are TGTGCCAGCAGTTTAAGGAGCACTTTGAACACTGAAGCTTTCTTT. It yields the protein CASSLRSTLNTEAFF.

CDR3 sequence: CASSPGPSYNEQFF. The CDR3 DNA is TGTGCCAGCTCACCAGGGCCTTCCTACAATGAGCAGTTCTTC. The chain carries TRBV18 and TRBJ2-1, with D unresolved. V was cut by 2 bases and J by 1 base, with 6 bases left in between. In germline, CDR1 is KGHSH, CDR2 LQKENI. The CDR3 has 14 amino acids.

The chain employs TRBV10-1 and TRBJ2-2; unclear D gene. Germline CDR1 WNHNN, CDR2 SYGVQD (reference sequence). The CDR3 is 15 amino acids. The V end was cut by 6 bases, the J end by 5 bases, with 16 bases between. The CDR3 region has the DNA TGCGCCAGCAGCCGGCGGCCCCCGTGGACCGGGGAGCTGTTTTTT. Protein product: CASSRRPPWTGELFF.

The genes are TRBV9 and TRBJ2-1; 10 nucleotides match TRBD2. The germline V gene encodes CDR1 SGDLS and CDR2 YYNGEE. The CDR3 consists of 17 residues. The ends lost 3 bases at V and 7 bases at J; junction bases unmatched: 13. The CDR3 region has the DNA TGTGCCAGCAGCGACCCCTCCTCAGCGGGAGGGTGGAATGAGCAGTTCTTC. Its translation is CASSDPSSAGGWNEQFF.

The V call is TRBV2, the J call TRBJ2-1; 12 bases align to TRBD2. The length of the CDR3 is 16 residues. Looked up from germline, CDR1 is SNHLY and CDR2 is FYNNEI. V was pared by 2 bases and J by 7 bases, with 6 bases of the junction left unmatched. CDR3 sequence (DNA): TGTGCCAGCAGTGAATTTTGGCTAGCGGGGGGGAATGAGCAGTTCTTC. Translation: CASSEFWLAGGNEQFF.

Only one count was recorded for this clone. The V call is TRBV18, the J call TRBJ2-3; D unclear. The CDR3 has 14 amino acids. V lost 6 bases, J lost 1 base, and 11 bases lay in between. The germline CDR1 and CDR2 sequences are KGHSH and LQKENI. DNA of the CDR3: TGTGCCAGCTCCACGTCTACAGGCACAGATACGCAGTATTTT. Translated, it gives CASSTSTGTDTQYF.

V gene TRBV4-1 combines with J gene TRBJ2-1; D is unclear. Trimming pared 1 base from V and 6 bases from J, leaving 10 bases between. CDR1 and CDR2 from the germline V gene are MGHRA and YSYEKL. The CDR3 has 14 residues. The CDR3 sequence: CASSQVVPSNEQFF. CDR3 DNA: TGCGCCAGCAGCCAAGTAGTCCCTAGCAATGAGCAGTTCTTC.

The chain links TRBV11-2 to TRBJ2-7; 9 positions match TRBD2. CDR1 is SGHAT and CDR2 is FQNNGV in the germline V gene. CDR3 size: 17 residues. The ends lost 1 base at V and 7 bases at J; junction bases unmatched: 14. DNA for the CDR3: TGTGCCAGCAGCTTAGTGGGTGGGCGGGAGGGCCAGGTTGAGCAGTACTTC. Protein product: CASSLVGGREGQVEQYF.

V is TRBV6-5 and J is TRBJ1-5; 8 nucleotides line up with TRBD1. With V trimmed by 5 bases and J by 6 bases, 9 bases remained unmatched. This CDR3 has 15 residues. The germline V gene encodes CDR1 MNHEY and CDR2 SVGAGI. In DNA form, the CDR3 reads TGTGCCAGCAGTCCGACAGGGGCCGTAAGTCAGCCCCAGCATTTT. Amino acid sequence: CASSPTGAVSQPQHF.

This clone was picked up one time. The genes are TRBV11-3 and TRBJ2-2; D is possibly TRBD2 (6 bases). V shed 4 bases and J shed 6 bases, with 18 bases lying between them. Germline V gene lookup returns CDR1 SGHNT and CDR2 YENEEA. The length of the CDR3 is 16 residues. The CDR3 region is CASSSRERSGPGELFF. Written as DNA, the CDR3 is TGTGCCAGCAGCTCTCGGGAGCGGTCAGGGCCCGGGGAGCTGTTTTTT.

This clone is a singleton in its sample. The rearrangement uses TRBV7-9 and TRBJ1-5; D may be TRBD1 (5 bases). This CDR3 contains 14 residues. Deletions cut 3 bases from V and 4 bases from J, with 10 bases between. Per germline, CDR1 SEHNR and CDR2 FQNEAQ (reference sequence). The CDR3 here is CASSFGHQNQPQHF. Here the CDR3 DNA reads TGTGCCAGCAGCTTCGGACACCAGAATCAGCCCCAGCATTTT. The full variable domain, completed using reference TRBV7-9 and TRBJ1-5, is DTGVSQNPRHKITKRGQNVTFRCDPISEHNRLYWYRQTLGQGPEFLTYFQNEAQLEKSRLLSDRFSAERPKGSFSTLEIQRTEQGDSAMYLCASSFGHQNQPQHFGDGTRLSIL.

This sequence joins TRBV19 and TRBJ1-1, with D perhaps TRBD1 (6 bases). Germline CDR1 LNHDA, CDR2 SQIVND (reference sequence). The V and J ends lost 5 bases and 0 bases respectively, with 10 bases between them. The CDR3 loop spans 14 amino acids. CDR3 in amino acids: CASSPQGMNTEAFF. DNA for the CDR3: TGTGCCAGTAGTCCACAGGGCATGAACACTGAAGCTTTCTTT.

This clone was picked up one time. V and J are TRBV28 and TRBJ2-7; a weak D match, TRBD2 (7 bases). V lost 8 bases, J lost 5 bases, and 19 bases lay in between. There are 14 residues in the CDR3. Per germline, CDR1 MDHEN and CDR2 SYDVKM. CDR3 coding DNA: TGTGCCAGCCGCCAGAGGGGGGGAGTCAACGAGCAGTACTTC. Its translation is CASRQRGGVNEQYF. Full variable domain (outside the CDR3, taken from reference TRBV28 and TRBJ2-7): DVKVTQSSRYLVKRTGEKVFLECVQDMDHENMFWYRQDPGLGLRLIYFSYDVKMKEKGDIPEGYSVSREKKERFSLILESASTNQTSMYLCASRQRGGVNEQYFGPGTRLTVT.

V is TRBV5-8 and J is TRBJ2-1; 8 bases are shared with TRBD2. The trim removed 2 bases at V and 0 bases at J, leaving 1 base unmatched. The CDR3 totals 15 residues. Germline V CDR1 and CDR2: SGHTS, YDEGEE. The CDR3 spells CASSLGTSSYNEQFF. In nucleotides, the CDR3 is TGTGCCAGCAGCTTAGGGACTAGCTCCTACAATGAGCAGTTCTTC.

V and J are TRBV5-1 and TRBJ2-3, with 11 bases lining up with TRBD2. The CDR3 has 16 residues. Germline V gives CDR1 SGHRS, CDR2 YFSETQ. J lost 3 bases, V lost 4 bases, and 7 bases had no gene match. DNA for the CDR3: TGCGCCAGCAGCCCCCTAGCGGGAGGCGGAACAGATACGCAGTATTTT. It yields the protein CASSPLAGGGTDTQYF.

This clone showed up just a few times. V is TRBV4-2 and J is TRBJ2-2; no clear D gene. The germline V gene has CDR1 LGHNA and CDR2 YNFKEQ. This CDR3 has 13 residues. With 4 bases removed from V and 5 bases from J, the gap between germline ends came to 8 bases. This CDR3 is CASSLSRTGELFF. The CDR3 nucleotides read TGTGCCAGCAGCCTAAGCCGGACCGGGGAGCTGTTTTTT.

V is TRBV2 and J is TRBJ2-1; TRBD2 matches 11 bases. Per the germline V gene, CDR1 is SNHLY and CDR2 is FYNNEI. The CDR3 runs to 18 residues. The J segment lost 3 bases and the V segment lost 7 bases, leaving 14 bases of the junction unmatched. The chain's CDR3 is CASIMWPHTSGSYNEQFF. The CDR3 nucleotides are TGTGCCAGCATCATGTGGCCCCATACTAGCGGGAGCTACAATGAGCAGTTCTTC.

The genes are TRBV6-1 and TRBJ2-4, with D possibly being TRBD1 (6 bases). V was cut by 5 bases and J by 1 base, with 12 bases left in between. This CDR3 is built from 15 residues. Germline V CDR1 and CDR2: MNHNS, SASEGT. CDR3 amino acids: CASSQQGRAKNIQYF. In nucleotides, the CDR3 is TGTGCCAGCAGTCAACAGGGTCGGGCCAAAAACATTCAGTACTTC.

DNA for the CDR3: TGCGCCAGCCCCCGGGACAGGGGGCCGGGCGGTATGGAGACCCAGTACTTC. Its translation is CASPRDRGPGGMETQYF. The chain has TRBV10-2 and TRBJ2-5, with TRBD1 identical over 12 bases. The V gene end was trimmed by 8 bases and the J gene end by 5 bases; junction bases not matched to a gene: 15. Germline V lookup: CDR1 WSHSY, CDR2 SAAADI. This CDR3 has 17 amino acids.